This TCR beta chain was identified during a study of T cell clonotyping in hematopoietic cell transplantation. V shed 3 bases and J shed 5 bases, with 10 bases lying between them. The CDR3 is 14 residues long. The V gene's germline CDR1 is KGHSH and CDR2 LQKENI. Only in-frame clones appear in the TCRdb table, and some are missing; sequencing was by immunoSEQ multiplex PCR. Here the sample spans about 4,600 clones, approximately 80% being singletons. This receptor was taken from a female patient aged 50-59 years who had an allogeneic stem cell transplant from an unrelated donor, so the T cells may come from the graft donor. Some clones in this sample may be carry-over from other donors' samples. V and J are TRBV18 and TRBJ1-4, with D uncertain. Sample: peripheral blood mononuclear cells, taken 100 days after allogeneic stem cell transplant. The CDR3 spells CASSPIYRNEKLFF. In DNA form, the CDR3 reads TGTGCCAGCTCACCCATATACCGGAATGAAAAACTGTTTTTT.